This entry lists 9 T cell receptor delta chains sequenced from one sample in a study of gamma-delta T cells after stem cell transplantation. TCRdb reprocessed the RT-PCR reads through CATT. The sample yields about 3,500 delta-chain clones, about 12% seen once. Input material: gamma-delta T cells. The receptors come from a human donor. It is not recorded whose cells these are; they may come from a transplant donor.

The chain combines TRDV1 with TRDJ1; D may be TRDD3 (6 bases). In the absence of a J gene in TCRdb, the DNA was matched to germline to assign it here. The CDR3 loop spans 17 amino acids. Trimming took off 5 bases at V and 1 base at J, with 20 bases between the two ends. The germline V gene encodes CDR1 TSWWSYY and CDR2 QGS. The CDR3 nucleotides are TGTGCTCTTGGGTGTAACAGGTTGGGGGCGCCCACCGATAAACTCATCTTT. It yields the protein CALGCNRLGAPTDKLIF.

The gene calls are TRDV2 and TRDJ3; 13 nucleotides match TRDD3. TCRdb offers no J gene call, so here the DNA was matched to germline to obtain one. CDR1 GEAIGNYY and CDR2 EKD come from the germline V gene. V gave up 4 bases and J gave up 0 bases; unmatched junction bases: 14. CDR3 length: 22 residues. For the CDR3, the DNA is TGTGCCTGTGATCCACTGGGGGATACGGCCCTCACCCCCTCCTGGGACACCCGACAGATGTTTTTC. Translated: CACDPLGDTALTPSWDTRQMFF.

This clone is termed medium-sized. This sequence joins TRAV29/DV5 and TRDJ1; 10 bases agree with TRDD3. CDR1 is NSMFDY, CDR2 ISSIKDK, per germline. V gave up 3 bases and J gave up 4 bases; unmatched junction bases: 24. CDR3 length equals 20 residues. This chain's CDR3 is CAAIRLPLLGDGGGYDKLIF. The CDR3, as DNA: TGTGCAGCAATTAGGCTCCCCTTACTGGGGGATGGAGGAGGGTACGATAAACTCATCTTT.

V and J are TRDV3 and TRDJ1, with TRDD3 matching over 11 bases. CDR1 and CDR2 from the germline V gene are TVYSNPD and GDNSRS (reference sequence). The CDR3 loop spans 18 amino acids. V shed 3 bases and J 1 base; nucleotides not matched to a gene: 16. In nucleotides, the CDR3 is TGTGCCTTCCTATACGGTGGGGGATACGCGGGGTCCACCGATAAACTCATCTTT. This translates into CAFLYGGGYAGSTDKLIF. Together with reference TRDV3 and TRDJ1, the CDR3 gives the full variable domain: CDKVTQSSPDQTVASGSEVVLLCTYDTVYSNPDLFWYRIRPDYSFQFVFYGDNSRSEGADFTQGRFSVKHILTQKAFHLVISPVRTEDSATYYCAFLYGGGYAGSTDKLIFGKGTRVTVEP.

This clone was found a few times. This chain links TRDV3 with TRDJ1; 13 bases are shared with TRDD3. V trimming: 0 bases; J trimming: 0 bases; junction bases outside the gene matches: 13. CDR1 and CDR2 (germline): TVYSNPD, GDNSRS (reference sequence). This CDR3 has 19 amino acids. The chain's CDR3 is CAFSSSELGDTRYTDKLIF. In DNA form, the CDR3 reads TGTGCCTTTAGCTCTTCCGAACTGGGGGATACGCGGTACACCGATAAACTCATCTTT.

This chain links TRDV1 with TRDJ1; 9 nucleotides agree with TRDD3. Trimming at V came to 5 bases and at J to 0 bases, leaving 22 bases not matched to a gene. From germline, CDR1 is TSWWSYY and CDR2 QGS. This CDR3 spans 21 amino acids. CDR3 DNA sequence: TGTGCTCTTGGGTCCAATTCCCAACCTCGACTGGGGGAGCCGTACACCGATAAACTCATCTTT. As protein: CALGSNSQPRLGEPYTDKLIF.

This rearrangement joins TRDV1 to TRDJ1, with 9 bases lining up with TRDD3. The CDR3 covers 18 residues. The V segment lost 2 bases and the J segment 0 bases; nucleotides outside the gene matches: 10. Germline loops: CDR1 TSWWSYY, CDR2 QGS. This chain's CDR3 is CALGEVLGERRYTDKLIF. DNA of the CDR3: TGTGCTCTTGGGGAAGTACTGGGGGAGAGGAGGTACACCGATAAACTCATCTTT.

This clone came up a few times. J is TRDJ1 and V is TRDV1, with no clear D. Trimming pared 3 bases from V and 1 base from J, leaving 15 bases between. The CDR3 sequence is 16 residues long. The V gene's germline CDR1 is TSWWSYY and CDR2 QGS. The CDR3 loop reads CALGDPRRDLTDKLIF. The CDR3 coding sequence is TGTGCTCTTGGGGACCCTCGACGGGACCTCACCGATAAACTCATCTTT.

The V call is TRDV1, the J call TRDJ1; maybe TRDD2 (5 bases). Per germline, CDR1 TSWWSYY and CDR2 QGS. V was shortened by 5 bases and J by 0 bases, with 25 bases between the two germline ends. The CDR3 runs to 19 residues. The CDR3 is CALGPIPPTVGKYTDKLIF. The CDR3, as DNA: TGTGCTCTTGGGCCCATCCCCCCTACAGTGGGAAAGTACACCGATAAACTCATCTTT.